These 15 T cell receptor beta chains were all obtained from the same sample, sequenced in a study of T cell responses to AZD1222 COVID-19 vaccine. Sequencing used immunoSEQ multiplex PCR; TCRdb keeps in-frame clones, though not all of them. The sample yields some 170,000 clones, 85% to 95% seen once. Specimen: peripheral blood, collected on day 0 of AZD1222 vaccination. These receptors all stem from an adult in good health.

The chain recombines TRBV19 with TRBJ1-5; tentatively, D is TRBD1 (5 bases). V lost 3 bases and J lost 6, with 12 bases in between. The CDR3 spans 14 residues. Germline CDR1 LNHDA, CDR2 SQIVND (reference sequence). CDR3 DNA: TGTGCCAGTAGTATCAGCCAGGGCCGTCAGCCCCAGCATTTT. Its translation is CASSISQGRQPQHF.

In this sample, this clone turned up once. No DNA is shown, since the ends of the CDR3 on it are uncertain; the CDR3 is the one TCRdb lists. The CDR3 sequence: CASSLLTGVPGNTIYF. This chain uses TRBV5-1 with TRBJ1-3; TRBD1 is the table's D call and was not checked against the DNA. The CDR3 totals 16 residues, both ends included. Germline CDR1 and CDR2: SGHRS and YFSETQ.

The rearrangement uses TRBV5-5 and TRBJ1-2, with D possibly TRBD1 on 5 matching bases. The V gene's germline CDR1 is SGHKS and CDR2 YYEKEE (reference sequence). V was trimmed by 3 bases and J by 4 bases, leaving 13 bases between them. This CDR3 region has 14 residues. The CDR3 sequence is CASSYPGGGYGYTF. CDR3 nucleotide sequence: TGTGCCAGCAGCTACCCCGGGGGTGGCTATGGCTACACCTTC.

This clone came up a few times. CDR3 DNA: TGTGCCAGCAGTTTAGGTGCCTTGAACACTGAAGCTTTCTTT. Its protein is CASSLGALNTEAFF. The chain recombines TRBV28 with TRBJ1-1, with unresolved D. Between the trimmed V and J ends, which lost 2 bases and 0 bases, there was a span of 7 bases. The CDR3 totals 14 residues. The germline V gene encodes CDR1 MDHEN and CDR2 SYDVKM.

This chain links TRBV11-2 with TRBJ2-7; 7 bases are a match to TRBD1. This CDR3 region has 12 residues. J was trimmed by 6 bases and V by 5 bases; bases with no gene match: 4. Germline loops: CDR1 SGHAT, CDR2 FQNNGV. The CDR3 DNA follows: TGTGCCAGCAGCGTGACAGGGCCCGAGCAGTACTTC. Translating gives CASSVTGPEQYF.

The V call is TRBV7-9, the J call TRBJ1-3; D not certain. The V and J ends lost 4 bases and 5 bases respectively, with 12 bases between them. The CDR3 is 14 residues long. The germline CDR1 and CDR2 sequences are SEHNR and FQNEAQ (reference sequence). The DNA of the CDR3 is TGTGCCAGCAGCTCCGCGGTGGGTAGAAACACCATATATTTT. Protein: CASSSAVGRNTIYF.

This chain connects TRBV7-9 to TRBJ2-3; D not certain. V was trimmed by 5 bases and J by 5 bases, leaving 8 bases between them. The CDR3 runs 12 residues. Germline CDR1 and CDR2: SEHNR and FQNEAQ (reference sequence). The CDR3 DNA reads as TGTGCCAGCAGCCCTCGACTAGATACGCAGTATTTT. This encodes CASSPRLDTQYF. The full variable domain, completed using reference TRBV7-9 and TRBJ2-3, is DTGVSQNPRHKITKRGQNVTFRCDPISEHNRLYWYRQTLGQGPEFLTYFQNEAQLEKSRLLSDRFSAERPKGSFSTLEIQRTEQGDSAMYLCASSPRLDTQYFGPGTRLTVL.

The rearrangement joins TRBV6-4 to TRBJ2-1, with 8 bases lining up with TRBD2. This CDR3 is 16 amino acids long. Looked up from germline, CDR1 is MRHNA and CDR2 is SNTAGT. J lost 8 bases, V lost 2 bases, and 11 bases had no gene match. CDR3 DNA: TGTGCCAGCAGTGACCGGCCTAGCGGGCAAGGCGATGAGCAGTTCTTC. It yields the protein CASSDRPSGQGDEQFF.

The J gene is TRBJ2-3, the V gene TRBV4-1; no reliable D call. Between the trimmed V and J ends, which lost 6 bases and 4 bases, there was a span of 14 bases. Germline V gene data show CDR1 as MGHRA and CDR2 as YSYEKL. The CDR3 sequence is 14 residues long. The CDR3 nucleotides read TGCGCCAGCAGTCACCAAGCTCCTTCAGATACGCAGTATTTT. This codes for CASSHQAPSDTQYF.

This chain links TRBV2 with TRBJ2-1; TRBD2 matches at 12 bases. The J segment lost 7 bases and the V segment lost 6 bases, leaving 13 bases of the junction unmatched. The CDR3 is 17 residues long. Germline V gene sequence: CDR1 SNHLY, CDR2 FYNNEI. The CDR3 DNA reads TGTGCCAGCAGGCACGATTTGACTAGCGGGAGTGCGAATGAGCAGTTCTTC. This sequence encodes CASRHDLTSGSANEQFF. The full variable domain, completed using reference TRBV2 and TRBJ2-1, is EPEVTQTPSHQVTQMGQEVILRCVPISNHLYFYWYRQILGQKVEFLVSFYNNEISEKSEIFDDQFSVERPDGSNFTLKIRSTKLEDSAMYFCASRHDLTSGSANEQFFGPGTRLTVL.

CDR3 in amino acids: CASSPRDRGNNEQFF. The DNA of the CDR3 is TGTGCCAGTAGTCCCCGGGACAGGGGAAACAATGAGCAGTTCTTC. The rearrangement uses TRBV19 and TRBJ2-1, with TRBD1 matching over 10 bases. This CDR3 is built from 15 residues. Germline V lookup: CDR1 LNHDA, CDR2 SQIVND (reference sequence). The ends lost 5 bases at V and 5 bases at J; junction bases unmatched: 6.

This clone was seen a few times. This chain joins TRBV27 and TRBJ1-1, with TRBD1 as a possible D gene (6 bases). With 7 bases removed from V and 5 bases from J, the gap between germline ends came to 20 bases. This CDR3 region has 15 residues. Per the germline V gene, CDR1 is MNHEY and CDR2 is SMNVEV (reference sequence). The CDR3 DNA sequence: TGTGCCAGCAAAAACCCCCGGACAGACTATACTGAAGCTTTCTTT. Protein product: CASKNPRTDYTEAFF.

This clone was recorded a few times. The CDR3 bases are TGTGCCAGCAGTAAGGGACAGGAGGGTCGCACTGAAGCTTTCTTT. Translating it yields CASSKGQEGRTEAFF. The chain employs TRBV27 and TRBJ1-1; 8 nucleotides agree with TRBD1. The CDR3 extends over 15 amino acids. The germline V gene has CDR1 MNHEY and CDR2 SMNVEV (reference sequence). Trimming removed 5 bases from V and 4 bases from J; junction bases left unmatched: 9.

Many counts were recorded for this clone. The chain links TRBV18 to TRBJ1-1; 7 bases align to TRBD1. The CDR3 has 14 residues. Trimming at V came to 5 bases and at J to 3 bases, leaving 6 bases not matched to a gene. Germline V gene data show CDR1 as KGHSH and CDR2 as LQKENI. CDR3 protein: CASSTQGEYTEAFF. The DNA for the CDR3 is TGTGCCAGCTCAACTCAGGGGGAGTACACTGAAGCTTTCTTT.

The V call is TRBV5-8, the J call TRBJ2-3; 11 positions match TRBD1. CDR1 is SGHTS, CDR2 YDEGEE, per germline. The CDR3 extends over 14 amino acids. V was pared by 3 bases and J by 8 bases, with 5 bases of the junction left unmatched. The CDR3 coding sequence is TGTGCCAGCAGCTCCGGACAGGGGGCGGCTACGCAGTATTTT. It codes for CASSSGQGAATQYF.